Presented here are 13 T cell receptor beta chains from one specimen sequenced in a study of blood T cell repertoires in COVID-19. Repertoires were generated with immunoSEQ multiplex PCR, while TCRdb's copy carries only in-frame clones and drops some. The sample yields tens of thousands of clones, 90% to 95% seen once. The sequencing sample was made of peripheral blood. The receptor source for this set is a middle-aged man with COVID-19, enrolled during active disease.

The chain links TRBV2 to TRBJ2-6, with 9 bases lining up with TRBD1. CDR1 SNHLY and CDR2 FYNNEI come from the germline V gene. This CDR3 is 17 amino acids long. Trimming took 6 bases from V and 0 from J; bases not matched to a gene: 6. CDR3 sequence (DNA): TGTGCCAGCAGCCCCGGGACAGGGCGCTCTGGGGCCAACGTCCTGACTTTC. This encodes CASSPGTGRSGANVLTF.

This chain links TRBV30 with TRBJ2-1; no clear D. This CDR3 contains 13 residues. Trimming cost V 5 bases and J 6 bases, with 14 bases left between them. Germline lookup yields CDR1 GTSNPN and CDR2 SVGIG (reference sequence). The CDR3 loop reads CAWAPPPGNEQFF. CDR3 nucleotides: TGTGCCTGGGCCCCGCCACCAGGCAATGAGCAGTTCTTC. Variable domain in full (rest from reference TRBV30 and TRBJ2-1): SQTIHQWPATLVQPVGSPLSLECTVEGTSNPNLYWYRQAAGRGLQLLFYSVGIGQISSEVPQNLSASRPQDRQFILSSKKLLLSDSGFYLCAWAPPPGNEQFFGPGTRLTVL.

The chain is built from TRBV6-2 or TRBV6-3 and TRBJ1-6; TRBD1 matches at 9 bases. CDR3 length equals 15 residues. The J segment lost 10 bases and the V segment lost 5 bases, leaving 9 bases of the junction unmatched. The germline V gene encodes CDR1 MNHEY and CDR2 SVGEGT. The CDR3, as DNA: TGTGCCAGCAGTCTAATCCCGGGACAGGGCTCACCCCTCCACTTT. Protein: CASSLIPGQGSPLHF.

The chain links TRBV5-8 to TRBJ2-7, with D maybe TRBD2 (6 bases). The CDR3 loop spans 13 amino acids. The germline CDR1 and CDR2 sequences are SGHTS and YDEGEE. V lost 4 bases, J lost 6 bases, and 14 bases lay in between. This CDR3 reads CASSHLRRGEQYF. For the CDR3, the DNA is TGTGCCAGCAGCCACTTAAGGAGGGGCGAGCAGTACTTC.

This rearrangement joins TRBV9 to TRBJ2-3; D gene ambiguous. The germline V gene encodes CDR1 SGDLS and CDR2 YYNGEE. V dropped 2 bases and J dropped 1 base, with 17 bases sitting between them. This CDR3 spans 17 amino acids. The DNA of the CDR3 is TGTGCCAGCAGCGTTGGCACATCCCGTCGGGGCACAGATACGCAGTATTTT. It translates to CASSVGTSRRGTDTQYF. The variable domain in full, with the rest retrieved from reference TRBV9 and TRBJ2-3, is DSGVTQTPKHLITATGQRVTLRCSPRSGDLSVYWYQQSLDQGLQFLIQYYNGEERAKGNILERFSAQQFPDLHSELNLSSLELGDSALYFCASSVGTSRRGTDTQYFGPGTRLTVL.

V is TRBV10-1 and J is TRBJ2-1; tentatively, D is TRBD1 (5 bases). The CDR3 runs 13 residues. Germline-derived CDR1 and CDR2 are WNHNN and SYGVQD (reference sequence). The V and J ends lost 3 bases and 5 bases respectively, with 8 bases between them. The CDR3 bases are TGCGCCAGCAGTGAATACAGGCACAATGAGCAGTTCTTC. Its protein is CASSEYRHNEQFF.

V gene TRBV6-5 combines with J gene TRBJ2-7; 7 bases agree with TRBD1. CDR3 size: 14 residues. Trimming cost V 5 bases and J 9 bases; bases outside gene matches: 13. Germline V gene lookup returns CDR1 MNHEY and CDR2 SVGAGI. The CDR3 nucleotides are TGTGCCAGCAGTACCACTCCGGGACAGAGGATGCAGTACTTC. Amino acid sequence: CASSTTPGQRMQYF.

This chain links TRBV9 with TRBJ2-5; D is undetermined. The V end lost 3 bases, the J end lost 2 bases, and 14 bases lay between the germline ends. Germline loops: CDR1 SGDLS, CDR2 YYNGEE. The CDR3 loop spans 15 amino acids. CDR3 DNA sequence: TGTGCCAGCAGCGCCTCTAACAGAAAACAAGAGACCCAGTACTTC. This translates into CASSASNRKQETQYF.

The chain joins TRBV18 to TRBJ1-1; no clear D. Germline V gene lookup returns CDR1 KGHSH and CDR2 LQKENI. V shed 4 bases and J shed 7 bases, with 10 bases lying between them. This CDR3 comprises 12 residues. The CDR3 DNA reads TGTGCCAGCTCACGAGGAGCGAGTGAAGCTTTCTTT. As protein: CASSRGASEAFF.

The V call is TRBV12-3 or TRBV12-4, the J call TRBJ1-5, with D perhaps TRBD1 (6 bases). The CDR3 length is 13 residues. V dropped 8 bases and J dropped 7 bases, with 15 bases sitting between them. CDR3 DNA sequence: TGTGCCAGCCGTGGGGACATCGGACAGCCCCAGCATTTT. This gives the protein CASRGDIGQPQHF.

The CDR3 loop reads CASSPGVRETQYF. The CDR3 region has the DNA TGTGCCAGCAGTCCAGGGGTACGAGAGACCCAGTACTTC. The gene calls are TRBV6-5 and TRBJ2-5, with D possibly matching TRBD1 (6 bases). Trimming cost V 5 bases and J 4 bases, with 11 bases left between them. Germline lookup yields CDR1 MNHEY and CDR2 SVGAGI. The CDR3 has 13 amino acids.

This clone has a single count. The rearrangement links TRBV21-1 to TRBJ2-7; TRBD2 is taken as the D call from the table, unchecked against the DNA. TRBV21-1 is deemed a pseudogene. CDR3 size: 15 residues. The CDR3 coding sequence is TGTGCCAGCAGCAAAGATCCGATACTAACCTACGAGCAGTACTTC. Translated: CASSKDPILTYEQYF.

The rearrangement links TRBV24-1 to TRBJ2-3; 9 nucleotides agree with TRBD1. Germline-derived CDR1 and CDR2 are KGHDR and SFDVKD. V shed 4 bases, J shed 4 bases, and the junction held 8 bases outside the gene matches. The CDR3 is 16 residues long. This CDR3 is CATSDLGQGLSDTQYF. The CDR3 coding sequence is TGTGCCACCAGTGACTTGGGACAGGGTTTGTCAGATACGCAGTATTTT.